This TCR beta chain emerged from a study of shared clonotypes between healthy human individuals. The naive CD8 population came from CD45RO-negative cells selected for CCR7, without terminally differentiated effector memory CD45RA+ cells. The V and J ends lost 5 bases and 12 bases, in that order; junction bases with no gene match: 15. The CDR3 sequence is 15 residues long. Germline V gene sequence: CDR1 SGHVS, CDR2 FQNEAQ. TCRdb's table, derived via immunoSEQ multiplex PCR, lists solely in-frame clones and lacks some. The sample lists about 590,000 clones; roughly 95% were seen once. The origin of this receptor is a woman younger than 45 in good health. The rearrangement joins TRBV7-8 to TRBJ1-5; 8 nucleotides agree with TRBD1. Sequencing input: naive CD8+ T cells sorted from blood. The CDR3 loop reads CASSRTGTGVPVQHF. The CDR3 DNA reads as TGTGCCAGCAGCCGAACCGGGACAGGCGTGCCTGTCCAGCATTTT.